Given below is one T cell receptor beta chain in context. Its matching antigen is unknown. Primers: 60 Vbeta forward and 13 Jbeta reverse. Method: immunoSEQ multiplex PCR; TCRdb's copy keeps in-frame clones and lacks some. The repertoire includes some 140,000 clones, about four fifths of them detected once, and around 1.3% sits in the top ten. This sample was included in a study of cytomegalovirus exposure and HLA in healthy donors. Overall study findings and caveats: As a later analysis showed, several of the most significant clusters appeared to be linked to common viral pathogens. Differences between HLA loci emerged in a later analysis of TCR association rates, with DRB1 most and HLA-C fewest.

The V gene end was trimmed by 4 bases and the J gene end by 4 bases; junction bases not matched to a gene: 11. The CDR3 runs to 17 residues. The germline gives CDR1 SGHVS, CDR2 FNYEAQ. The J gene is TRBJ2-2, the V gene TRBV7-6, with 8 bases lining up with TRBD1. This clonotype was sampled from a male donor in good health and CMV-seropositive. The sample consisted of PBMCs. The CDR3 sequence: CASSSGPGGAGTGELFF. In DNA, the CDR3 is TGTGCCAGCAGCTCTGGCCCAGGGGGCGCGGGCACCGGGGAGCTGTTTTTT.